The clone carrying this T cell receptor beta chain has at least ten counts. The sample is drawn from a study of neurological immune-mediated disorders. In TCRdb, the 5' RACE reads were re-called with MiXCR into one record per CDR3 protein. Of roughly 90,000 distinct CDR3 sequences in the sample, approximately 3.5% were seen once. The trim removed 5 bases at V and 3 bases at J, leaving 4 bases unmatched. CDR3 length equals 13 residues. Germline CDR1 SGHRS, CDR2 YFSETQ. The chain is built from TRBV5-1 and TRBJ1-1; 7 bases fit TRBD1. Material for sequencing was PBMCs. The receptor comes from a woman in her fifties or sixties with multiple sclerosis. CDR3 in DNA: TGCGCCAGCAGTAATACAGGGGACACTGAAGCTTTCTTT. It translates to CASSNTGDTEAFF.